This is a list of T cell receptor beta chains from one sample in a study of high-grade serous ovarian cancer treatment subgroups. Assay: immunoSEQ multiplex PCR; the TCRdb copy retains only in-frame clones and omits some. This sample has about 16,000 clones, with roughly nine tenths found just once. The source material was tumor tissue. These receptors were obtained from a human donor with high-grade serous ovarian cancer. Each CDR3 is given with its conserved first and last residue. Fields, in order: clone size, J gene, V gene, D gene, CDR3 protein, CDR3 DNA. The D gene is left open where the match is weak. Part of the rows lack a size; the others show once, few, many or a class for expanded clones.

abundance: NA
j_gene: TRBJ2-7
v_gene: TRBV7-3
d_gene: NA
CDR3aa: CASSLWASGEQYF
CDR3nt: TGTGCCAGCAGCTTATGGGCCAGCGGCGAGCAGTACTTC

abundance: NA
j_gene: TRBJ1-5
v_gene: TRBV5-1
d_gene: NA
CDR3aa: CASSLFQGSQPQHF
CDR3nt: TGCGCCAGCAGCTTATTCCAGGGTAGTCAGCCCCAGCATTTT

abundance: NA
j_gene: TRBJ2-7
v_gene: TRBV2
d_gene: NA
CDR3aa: CASSVAGAGQYF
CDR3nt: TGTGCCAGCAGTGTGGCAGGGGCCGGGCAGTACTTC

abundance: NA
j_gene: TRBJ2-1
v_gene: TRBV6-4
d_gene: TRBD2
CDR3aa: CASSDVGGAGVDEQFF
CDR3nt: TGTGCCAGCAGTGATGTCGGGGGGGCCGGGGTGGATGAGCAGTTCTTC

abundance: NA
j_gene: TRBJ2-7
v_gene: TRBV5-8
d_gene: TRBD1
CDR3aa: CASSLQGAHEQYF
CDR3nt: TGTGCCAGCAGCTTGCAGGGGGCCCACGAGCAGTACTTC

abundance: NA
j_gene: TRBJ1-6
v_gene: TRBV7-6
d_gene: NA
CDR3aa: CASSLGGLYNSPLHF
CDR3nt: TGTGCCAGCAGCTTAGGAGGCCTTTATAATTCACCCCTCCACTTT

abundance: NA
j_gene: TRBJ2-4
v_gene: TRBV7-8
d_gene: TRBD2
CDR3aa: CASSNGLAGVAPYF
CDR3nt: TGTGCCAGCAGCAACGGACTAGCGGGGGTTGCTCCGTACTTC

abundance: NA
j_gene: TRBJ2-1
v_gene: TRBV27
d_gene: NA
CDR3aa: CASSFRGSNNEQFF
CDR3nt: TGTGCCAGCAGCTTCCGGGGGTCTAACAATGAGCAGTTCTTC

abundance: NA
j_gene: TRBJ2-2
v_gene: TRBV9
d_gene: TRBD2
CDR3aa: CASSPKGRVAGGPTGELFF
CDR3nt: TGTGCCAGCAGCCCAAAGGGTAGGGTAGCGGGGGGGCCTACCGGGGAGCTGTTTTTT

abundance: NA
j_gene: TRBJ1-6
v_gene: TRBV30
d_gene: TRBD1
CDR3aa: CAWSGRGRAVYSPLHF
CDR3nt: TGTGCCTGGAGTGGGAGGGGGCGAGCGGTTTATTCACCCCTCCACTTT

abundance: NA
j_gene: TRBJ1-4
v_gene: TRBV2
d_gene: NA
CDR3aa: CASNRDARASNEKLFF
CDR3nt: TGTGCCAGCAACCGGGACGCCAGGGCCTCTAATGAAAAACTGTTTTTT

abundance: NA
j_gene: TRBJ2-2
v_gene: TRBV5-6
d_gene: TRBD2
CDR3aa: CASSWTSSGATGELFF
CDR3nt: TGTGCCAGCAGCTGGACTTCTAGCGGAGCAACCGGGGAGCTGTTTTTT

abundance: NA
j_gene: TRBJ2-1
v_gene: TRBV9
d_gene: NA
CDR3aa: CASSGDEQFF
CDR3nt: TGTGCCAGCAGCGGCGATGAGCAGTTCTTC

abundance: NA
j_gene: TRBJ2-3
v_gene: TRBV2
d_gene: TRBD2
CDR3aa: CASLTSGGAGDTQYF
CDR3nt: TGTGCCAGCCTGACTAGCGGGGGGGCCGGGGATACGCAGTATTTT

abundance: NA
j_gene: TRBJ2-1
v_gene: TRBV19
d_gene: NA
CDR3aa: CASSISGSSYNEQFF
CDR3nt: TGTGCCAGTAGTATAAGCGGAAGCTCCTACAATGAGCAGTTCTTC

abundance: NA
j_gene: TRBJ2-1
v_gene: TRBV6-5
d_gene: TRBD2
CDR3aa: CASSRTSGAYNEQFF
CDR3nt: TGTGCCAGCAGTAGGACTAGCGGGGCCTACAATGAGCAGTTCTTC

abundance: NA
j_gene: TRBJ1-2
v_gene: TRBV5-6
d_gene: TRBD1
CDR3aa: CASSSPGQGNYGYTF
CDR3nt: TGTGCCAGCAGCTCCCCGGGACAGGGGAACTATGGCTACACCTTC

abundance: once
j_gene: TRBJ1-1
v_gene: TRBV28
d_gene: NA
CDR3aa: CASSSPTSSPLTQGEAAFF
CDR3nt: TGTGCCAGCAGTTCACCTACTTCATCTCCACTTACACAGGGAGAGGCAGCTTTCTTT

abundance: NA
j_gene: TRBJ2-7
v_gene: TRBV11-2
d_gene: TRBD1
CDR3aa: CASSNPGTGGYEQYF
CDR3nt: TGTGCCAGCAGCAACCCCGGGACAGGAGGATACGAGCAGTACTTC

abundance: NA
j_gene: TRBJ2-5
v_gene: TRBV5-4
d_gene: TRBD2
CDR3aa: CASSLDPLAGKETQYF
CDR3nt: TGTGCCAGCAGCTTGGATCCACTAGCGGGGAAAGAGACCCAGTACTTC

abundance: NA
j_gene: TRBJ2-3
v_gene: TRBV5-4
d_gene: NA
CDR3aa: CASRRPETDTQYF
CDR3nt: TGTGCCAGCAGGCGACCTGAAACAGATACGCAGTATTTT

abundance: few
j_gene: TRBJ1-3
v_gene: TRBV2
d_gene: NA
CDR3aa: CASSEHSGNTIYF
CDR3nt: TGTGCCAGCAGTGAACACTCTGGAAACACCATATATTTT

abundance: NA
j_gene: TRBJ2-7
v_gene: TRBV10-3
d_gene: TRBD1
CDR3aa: CAISRDRGVSYEQYF
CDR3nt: TGTGCCATCAGTAGGGACAGGGGAGTCTCCTACGAGCAGTACTTC

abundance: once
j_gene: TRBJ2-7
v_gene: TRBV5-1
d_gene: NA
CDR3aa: CASSVHWESYEQYF
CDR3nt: TGCGCCAGCAGCGTCCACTGGGAGTCCTACGAGCAGTACTTC

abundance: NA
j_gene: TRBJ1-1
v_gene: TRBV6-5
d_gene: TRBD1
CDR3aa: CASSRQGATEAFF
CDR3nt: TGTGCCAGCAGCAGACAGGGGGCGACTGAAGCTTTCTTT

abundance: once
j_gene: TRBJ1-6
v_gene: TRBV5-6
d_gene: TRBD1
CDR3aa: CASSWQGVNSPLHF
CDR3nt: TGTGCCAGCAGCTGGCAGGGGGTGAATTCACCCCTCCACTTT

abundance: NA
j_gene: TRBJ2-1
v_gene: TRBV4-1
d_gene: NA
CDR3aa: CASSQAGFEQFF
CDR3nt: TGCGCCAGCAGCCAAGCGGGGTTTGAGCAGTTCTTC

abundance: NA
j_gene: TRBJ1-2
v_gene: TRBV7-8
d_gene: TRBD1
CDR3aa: CASSTRTGFGYTF
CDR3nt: TGTGCCAGCAGCACCCGGACAGGGTTTGGCTACACCTTC

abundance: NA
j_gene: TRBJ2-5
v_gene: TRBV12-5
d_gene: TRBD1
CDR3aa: CASLTDRESSETQYF
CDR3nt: TGTGCTAGTTTGACGGACAGGGAGTCTTCAGAGACCCAGTACTTC

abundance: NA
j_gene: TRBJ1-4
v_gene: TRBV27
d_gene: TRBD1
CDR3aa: CASSAGTGGKKLFF
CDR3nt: TGTGCCAGCAGCGCCGGGACAGGGGGCAAAAAACTGTTTTTT

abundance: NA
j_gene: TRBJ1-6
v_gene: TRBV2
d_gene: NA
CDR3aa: CASSRPRGGPYNSPLHF
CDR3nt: TGTGCCAGCAGCCGCCCCAGGGGAGGCCCCTATAATTCACCCCTCCACTTT

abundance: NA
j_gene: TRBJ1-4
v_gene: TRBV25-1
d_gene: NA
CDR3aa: CASSPPGLNEKLFF
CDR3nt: TGTGCCAGCAGTCCCCCGGGGCTCAATGAAAAACTGTTTTTT

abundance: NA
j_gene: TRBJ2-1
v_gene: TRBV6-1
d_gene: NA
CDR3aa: CASKPGGSYNEQFF
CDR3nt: TGTGCCAGCAAACCCGGCGGATCCTACAATGAGCAGTTCTTC

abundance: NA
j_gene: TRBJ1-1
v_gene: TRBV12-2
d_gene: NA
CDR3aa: CASRLVGEQAGAGAFF
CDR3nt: TGTGCAAGTCGCTTAGTGGGCGAACAGGCCGGGGCTGGAGCTTTCTTT

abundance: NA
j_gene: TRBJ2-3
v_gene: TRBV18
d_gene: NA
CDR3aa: CASSPGATDTQYF
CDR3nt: TGTGCCAGCTCCCCGGGGGCCACAGATACGCAGTATTTT